The following is a TCR beta chain sequence with its context. Study processing details: Cell counts per sample came from amplifying reference gene primers. This table comes from immunoSEQ multiplex PCR, and its TCRdb copy is limited to in-frame clones, with some not included. V, J and clone size were drawn from that table, and D and trimming were deduced from the DNA. Seen here are some 460,000 clones, around 89% observed once, and the top ten hold around 4.5%. This entry belongs to a study of blood T cell repertoires in COVID-19. Study context: The analysed material was cDNA or gDNA that came from T cells, B-cell-depleted T cells, or PBMCs.

V dropped 4 bases and J dropped 0; count of bases not matched to a gene: 9. CDR1 is SGHVS, CDR2 FQNEAQ, per germline. The length of the CDR3 is 18 residues. V is TRBV7-8 and J is TRBJ2-2, with TRBD1 matching 9 bases. The TCR originated in a woman in her twenties or thirties with acute or convalescent COVID-19. The material sequenced was peripheral blood. The CDR3 DNA reads as TGTGCCAGCAGCTCGGGACAGGGCCTACGAACGAACACCGGGGAGCTGTTTTTT. This translates into CASSSGQGLRTNTGELFF.